This T cell receptor (beta chain) stems from a study of T cells in localized non-small cell lung cancer. Study observations and caveats: Appearance in adjacent lung was seen for a median approximately 59 of the top 100 tumor clones.

As to this clone: The antigen remains unidentified.

The assay was immunoSEQ multiplex PCR, and TCRdb's table has in-frame clones only and misses some. The repertoire consists of around 96,000 clones, with under 95% occurring once and the leading ten covering roughly 3.9%. Sequencing used PBMCs, obtained before any cancer treatment. This receptor was identified in a woman aged 40-70 years with stage II squamous cell lung carcinoma.

Here the CDR3 DNA reads TGTGCCAGCAGCTTTCAGGGGGACAGGGGGAATTCACCCCTCCACTTT. Amino acids: CASSFQGDRGNSPLHF. V is TRBV7-9 and J is TRBJ1-6, with 11 bases fitting TRBD1. J gave up 7 bases and V 3 bases, and 5 bases lay outside the gene matches. From germline, CDR1 is SEHNR and CDR2 FQNEAQ (reference sequence). This CDR3 has 16 amino acids.